The 10 T cell receptor beta chains in this list originate from one sample, sequenced in a study of T-cell reconstitution after alpha-beta-depleted transplantation in children. Unique molecular identifiers were used to barcode this TCRbeta library. TCRdb recomputed calls from the PCR reads with MiXCR, one row per CDR3 protein. The sample carries 500,000 or so distinct CDR3 sequences, more than 9.5% recorded once. The sample was PBMCs, mostly from graft donor cells, taken 180 days after TCRalphabeta/CD19-depleted stem cell transplant. The receptors come from a female patient younger than 10 who had a stem cell transplant for aplastic anemia, so the T cells may come from the graft donor.

This clonotype was observed a handful of times. V and J are TRBV20-1 and TRBJ1-5; D perhaps matches TRBD1 (6 bases). The V gene's germline CDR1 is DFQATT and CDR2 SNEGSKA (reference sequence). The CDR3 runs 15 residues. Trimming shortened V by 4 bases and J by 4 bases, and 17 bases separated the two germline ends. Here the CDR3 reads CSANRDVRDNQPQHF. CDR3 in DNA: TGCAGTGCTAACAGGGATGTCAGAGATAATCAGCCCCAGCATTTT.

This clonotype was seen a handful of times. The V and J genes are TRBV21-1 and TRBJ2-6. TRBV21-1 constitutes a pseudogene. CDR3 size: 17 residues. CDR3 region: CASSKAGLSSGANVLTF. The CDR3 DNA reads as TGTGCCAGCAGCAAAGCCGGTCTATCCTCTGGGGCCAACGTCCTGACTTTC.

The rearrangement joins TRBV7-2 to TRBJ2-7, with TRBD2 matching over 13 bases. J lost 6 bases, V lost 9 bases, and 5 bases had no gene match. Per the germline V gene, CDR1 is SGHTA and CDR2 is FQGNSA. The CDR3 is 13 residues long. The CDR3 sequence: CASGLAGVCEQYV. The CDR3 nucleotides read TGTGCCAGTGGACTAGCGGGAGTTTGCGAGCAGTACGTC.

The gene calls are TRBV15 and TRBJ2-2; D is unresolved. The germline V gene encodes CDR1 LNHNV and CDR2 YYDKDF (reference sequence). The CDR3 contains 17 residues. Trimming removed 2 bases at V and 2 bases at J, with 15 bases between. In nucleotides, the CDR3 is TGTGCCACCAGCAGACTGTCGTTGGGGTCAAACACCGGGGAGCTGTTTTTT. It codes for CATSRLSLGSNTGELFF.

This clonotype was observed many times. V is TRBV10-3 and J is TRBJ1-1; 12 positions agree with TRBD1. The length of the CDR3 is 13 residues. Germline assignment: CDR1 ENHRY and CDR2 SYGVKD. V was clipped by 3 bases and J by 9 bases; unmatched bases: 2. CDR3 loop: CAISEGTGGQAFF. The CDR3 DNA reads as TGTGCCATCAGTGAAGGGACAGGGGGCCAAGCTTTCTTT.

This clonotype has just one count. J is TRBJ2-1 and V is TRBV6-8; 9 bases are a match to TRBD2. CDR1 and CDR2 from the germline V gene are MNHGY and SAAAGT. V dropped 0 bases and J dropped 0; count of bases not matched to a gene: 9. The length of the CDR3 is 19 residues. This CDR3 is CASSYSIGSGRDSYNEQFF. The CDR3 bases are TGTGCCAGCAGTTACTCGATCGGTAGCGGGAGAGACTCCTACAATGAGCAGTTCTTC.

This clonotype came up a few times. In DNA, the CDR3 is TGTGCCAGCAGCCAAGACTCGGACAGGGGCGCAGAGACCCAGTACTTC. This translates into CASSQDSDRGAETQYF. The chain combines TRBV4-2 with TRBJ2-5, with TRBD1 matching over 9 bases. The V gene's germline CDR1 is LGHNA and CDR2 YNFKEQ. This CDR3 contains 16 residues. V lost 0 bases, J lost 4 bases, and 6 bases stayed unmatched.

This clonotype was picked up a small number of times. V and J are TRBV27 and TRBJ1-4, with D tentatively TRBD1 (6 bases). The V end was cut by 5 bases, the J end by 2 bases, with 15 bases between. Germline CDR1 and CDR2: MNHEY and SMNVEV (reference sequence). The CDR3 extends over 16 amino acids. CDR3 nucleotides: TGTGCCAGCAGTAGAACCAGGGGTGGCACTAATGAAAAACTGTTTTTT. The encoded protein is CASSRTRGGTNEKLFF.

The chain is built from TRBV5-1 and TRBJ1-1, with TRBD1 identical over 7 bases. Germline lookup yields CDR1 SGHRS and CDR2 YFSETQ. V trimming: 1 base; J trimming: 8 bases; junction bases outside the gene matches: 8. The CDR3 is 14 amino acids. The CDR3 region is CASSLIGRGIEAFF. The CDR3 bases are TGCGCCAGCAGCTTGATAGGCAGGGGGATAGAAGCTTTCTTT.

The rearrangement joins TRBV5-1 to TRBJ2-7; 9 bases line up with TRBD1. The junction had 8 bases not matched to a gene; V was cut back by 4 bases and J by 0 bases. The CDR3 spans 16 residues. Germline values: CDR1 SGHRS, CDR2 YFSETQ. Written as DNA, the CDR3 is TGCGCCAGCAGCCCACGACAGGGGGGACCCTCCTACGAGCAGTACGTC. Its protein product is CASSPRQGGPSYEQYV.